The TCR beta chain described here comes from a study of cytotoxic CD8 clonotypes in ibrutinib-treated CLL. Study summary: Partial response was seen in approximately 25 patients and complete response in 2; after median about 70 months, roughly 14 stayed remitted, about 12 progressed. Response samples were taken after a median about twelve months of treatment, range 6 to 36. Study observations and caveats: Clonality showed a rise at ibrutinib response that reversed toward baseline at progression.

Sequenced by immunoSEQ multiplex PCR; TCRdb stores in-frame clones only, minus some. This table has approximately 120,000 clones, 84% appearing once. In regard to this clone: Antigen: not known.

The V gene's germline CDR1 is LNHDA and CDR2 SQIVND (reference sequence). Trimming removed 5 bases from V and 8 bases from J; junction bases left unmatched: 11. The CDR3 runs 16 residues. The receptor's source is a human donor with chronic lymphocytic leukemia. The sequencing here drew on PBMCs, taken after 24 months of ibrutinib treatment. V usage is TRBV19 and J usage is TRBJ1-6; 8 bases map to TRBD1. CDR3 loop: CASSSPGDRGHSPLHF. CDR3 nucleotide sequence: TGTGCCAGTAGTTCCCCCGGCGACAGGGGACATTCACCCCTCCACTTT.